Listed here are 18 T cell receptor beta chains from one sample, sequenced in a study of blood T cell repertoires in COVID-19. The method was immunoSEQ multiplex PCR; TCRdb's version includes in-frame clones alone and lacks a portion of them. The profile covers 190,000 or so clones, with around 80% appearing a single time and approximately 3% taken by the ten largest. The sequenced material came from peripheral blood. The receptors stem from a woman older than 75 with active or convalescent COVID-19.

This rearrangement joins TRBV29-1 to TRBJ2-1, with a possible D match to TRBD2 (6 bases). The CDR3 extends over 14 amino acids. CDR1 SQVTM and CDR2 ANQGSEA come from the germline V gene. Between the trimmed V and J ends, which lost 7 bases and 10 bases, there was a span of 23 bases. The CDR3 region is CSGLDGGGLREQFF. CDR3 bases: TGCAGCGGCTTGGACGGGGGTGGCTTGAGGGAGCAGTTCTTC.

The genes are TRBV6-5 and TRBJ2-6, with D perhaps TRBD2 (6 bases). The V end lost 0 bases, the J end lost 4 bases, and 10 bases lay between the germline ends. Germline-derived CDR1 and CDR2 are MNHEY and SVGAGI. The CDR3 is 16 residues long. CDR3 protein: CASSYSRGAGANVLTF. The CDR3 DNA follows: TGTGCCAGCAGTTACTCGCGGGGCGCCGGGGCCAACGTCCTGACTTTC.

The chain is built from TRBV14 and TRBJ1-1; 9 bases map to TRBD1. The CDR3 covers 15 residues. The germline CDR1 and CDR2 sequences are SGHDN and FVKESK. Trimming took 5 bases from V and 5 from J; bases not matched to a gene: 9. The chain's CDR3 is CASSAYRGLRTEAFF. Written as DNA, the CDR3 is TGTGCCAGCAGCGCCTACAGGGGGCTGAGGACTGAAGCTTTCTTT.

This chain links TRBV9 with TRBJ1-4; D is undetermined. The CDR3 runs 13 residues. V was pared by 6 bases and J by 6 bases, with 12 bases between. Germline assignment: CDR1 SGDLS and CDR2 YYNGEE. The CDR3 sequence: CASTSGSDEKLFF. The CDR3 nucleotides read TGTGCCAGCACCTCGGGGTCGGATGAAAAACTGTTTTTT.

This clone was seen a handful of times. This rearrangement joins TRBV16 to TRBJ1-5; possible D gene TRBD1, 5 bases. Germline-derived CDR1 and CDR2 are KGHSY and FQNENV. This CDR3 has 15 amino acids. With 0 bases removed from V and 6 bases from J, the gap between germline ends came to 12 bases. Here the CDR3 reads CASSQSIFGGQPQHF. The CDR3 region has the DNA TGTGCCAGCAGCCAATCGATTTTCGGGGGTCAGCCCCAGCATTTT.

V gene TRBV15 combines with J gene TRBJ2-7; TRBD1 aligns across 10 bases. The V and J ends lost 1 base and 5 bases, in that order; junction bases with no gene match: 5. Germline CDR1 LNHNV, CDR2 YYDKDF (reference sequence). CDR3 length: 15 residues. CDR3 loop: CATSRGDRGRHEQYF. DNA for the CDR3: TGTGCCACCAGCAGAGGGGACAGGGGAAGGCACGAGCAGTACTTC.

The genes are TRBV15 and TRBJ1-5; 10 bases are shared with TRBD1. The CDR3 length is 16 residues. With V trimmed by 0 bases and J by 5 bases, 4 bases remained unmatched. Germline V CDR1 and CDR2: LNHNV, YYDKDF (reference sequence). The CDR3 loop reads CATSRDGQGVYQPQHF. The CDR3 nucleotides are TGTGCCACCAGCAGAGACGGACAGGGGGTCTATCAGCCCCAGCATTTT.

The V gene is TRBV14, the J gene TRBJ2-2, with D unresolved. Trimming took off 1 base at V and 5 bases at J, with 14 bases between the two ends. Germline V lookup: CDR1 SGHDN, CDR2 FVKESK. This CDR3 comprises 16 residues. The CDR3, as DNA: TGTGCCAGCAGCCAAGTAATCCAGACAAGAACCGGGGAGCTGTTTTTT. Translating it yields CASSQVIQTRTGELFF.

The chain has TRBV29-1 and TRBJ2-2, with 7 bases identical to TRBD1. Germline CDR1 and CDR2: SQVTM and ANQGSEA. CDR3 length equals 13 residues. Unmatched junction bases numbered 5, after V lost 4 bases and J lost 6 bases. CDR3 sequence (DNA): TGCAGCGTTGGGGACAGAGGGTCCGGGGAGCTGTTTTTT. Protein: CSVGDRGSGELFF.

The J gene is TRBJ1-5, the V gene TRBV19, with 7 bases identical to TRBD1. Germline CDR1 and CDR2: LNHDA and SQIVND (reference sequence). The CDR3 runs to 16 residues. Trimming took 2 bases from V and 6 from J; bases not matched to a gene: 10. In DNA form, the CDR3 reads TGTGCCAGTAGTATATTTTGGCAGGGGGGTACTCAGCCCCAGCATTTT. Its protein product is CASSIFWQGGTQPQHF.

The chain has TRBV28 and TRBJ2-7; tentatively, D is TRBD1 (5 bases). The germline V gene has CDR1 MDHEN and CDR2 SYDVKM. The CDR3 is 15 amino acids. The V end lost 3 bases, the J end lost 7 bases, and 19 bases lay between the germline ends. The CDR3 nucleotides read TGTGCCAGCAGTTTTTGGGGCAGGGCCACCTCTGAGCAGTACTTC. Its translation: CASSFWGRATSEQYF.

The rearrangement joins TRBV10-3 to TRBJ2-5, with 11 bases identical to TRBD2. CDR3 length: 15 amino acids. The germline gives CDR1 ENHRY, CDR2 SYGVKD. The J segment lost 4 bases and the V segment lost 2 bases, leaving 3 bases of the junction unmatched. The CDR3 reads CAISEGLAGGETQYF. The CDR3 bases are TGTGCCATCAGTGAGGGCCTAGCGGGGGGAGAGACCCAGTACTTC.

This clone was recorded only once. The CDR3 spells CASSWTPPRDGRRYTF. The CDR3 DNA sequence: TGTGCCAGCAGCTGGACCCCCCCGCGGGACGGGAGGAGATACACCTTC. The V and J genes are TRBV5-5 and TRBJ1-2; a weak D match, TRBD1 (5 bases). The CDR3 extends over 16 amino acids. Per germline, CDR1 SGHKS and CDR2 YYEKEE (reference sequence). V was pared by 3 bases and J by 11 bases, with 26 bases between.

V gene TRBV9 combines with J gene TRBJ1-2; D is ambiguous. CDR1 is SGDLS, CDR2 YYNGEE, per germline. V was trimmed by 4 bases and J by 3 bases, leaving 16 bases between them. This CDR3 contains 15 residues. The CDR3 nucleotides are TGTGCCAGCAGCACTGCCTTAAACGCCCACTATGGCTACACCTTC. Residues: CASSTALNAHYGYTF.

The V and J genes are TRBV11-3 and TRBJ2-1; unclear D gene. Deletions cut 2 bases from V and 5 bases from J, with 7 bases between. Germline V CDR1 and CDR2: SGHNT, YENEEA. The CDR3 length is 13 residues. The CDR3 nucleotides read TGTGCCAGCAGCTTAAATAGTGACAATGAGCAGTTCTTC. Amino acid sequence: CASSLNSDNEQFF. Complete variable domain (other parts from reference TRBV11-3 and TRBJ2-1): EAGVVQSPRYKIIEKKQPVAFWCNPISGHNTLYWYLQNLGQGPELLIRYENEEAVDDSQLPKDRFSAERLKGVDSTLKIQPAELGDSAVYLCASSLNSDNEQFFGPGTRLTVL.

This clone was counted once. The chain couples TRBV10-2 to TRBJ1-5; no firm D call. The length of the CDR3 is 16 residues. The germline V and J ends were trimmed by 5 bases and 1 base, with 15 bases remaining between them. The germline gives CDR1 WSHSY, CDR2 SAAADI. The CDR3 region has the DNA TGCGCCAGCAGTCGGGATTTTCCCGGGAGCAATCAGCCCCAGCATTTT. Translation: CASSRDFPGSNQPQHF.

The V call is TRBV5-6, the J call TRBJ1-1; 7 nucleotides align to TRBD1. J was trimmed by 4 bases and V by 3 bases; bases with no gene match: 9. Per the germline V gene, CDR1 is SGHDT and CDR2 is YYEEEE. The CDR3 covers 15 residues. CDR3 coding DNA: TGTGCCAGCAGCTCGGCGCGGACAGGTGGCACTGAAGCTTTCTTT. Protein: CASSSARTGGTEAFF.

This clone was seen a few times. The genes are TRBV28 and TRBJ1-2; 12 bases agree with TRBD1. From germline, CDR1 is MDHEN and CDR2 SYDVKM. CDR3 size: 14 residues. V shed 6 bases and J 8 bases; nucleotides not matched to a gene: 7. The CDR3 protein is CASSPGQGAGGYTF. The CDR3 bases are TGTGCCAGCAGCCCGGGACAGGGGGCAGGGGGCTACACCTTC.